This record looks at one T cell receptor (beta chain) sequence and its context. Profiled with immunoSEQ multiplex PCR; TCRdb holds only in-frame clones, not every one. Of under 200,000 clones listed, 80% to 90% are singletons. The data originate from a study of cytomegalovirus exposure and HLA in healthy donors. CDR3 length: 15 residues. The junction had 6 bases not matched to a gene; V was cut back by 6 bases and J by 3 bases. The germline CDR1 and CDR2 sequences are LGHNA and YNFKEQ. The sequence came from a woman in her 30s in good health and CMV-seronegative. The specimen sequenced was PBMCs. The chain employs TRBV4-2 and TRBJ2-3; TRBD1 matches at 10 bases. CDR3 loop: CASRTGGRATDTQYF. The CDR3 bases are TGTGCCAGCAGGACAGGGGGCCGGGCGACAGATACGCAGTATTTT.